Given below is one T cell receptor beta chain in context. These data originate in a study of CD8 T cells in Susac syndrome. Reverse transcription of about 0.5 to 1 ug RNA used random hexamers. TCRdb reprocessed the immunoSEQ multiplex PCR reads via MiXCR and lists one record per CDR3 protein. The table lists approximately 200,000 distinct CDR3 sequences, 80% to 95% of them singletons. Germline values: CDR1 SGHNT, CDR2 YYREEE (reference sequence). The V end was cut by 4 bases, the J end by 1 base, with 8 bases between. This CDR3 has 13 amino acids. Sequenced sample: CD8+ T cells from PBMCs. The genes are TRBV5-4 and TRBJ1-1; no definite D call. This receptor was taken from a human donor with multiple sclerosis. CDR3 DNA sequence: TGTGCCAGCAGCCTAGGTGAGAACACTGAAGCTTTCTTT. Residues: CASSLGENTEAFF.